This TCR beta chain appears in the sequencing data of a study of CXCR3-negative and CXCR3-positive naive CD8 T cells. Turning to the study itself: The TRB read total, roughly 140 million, broke down to about 1.5 +/- 0.3 million reads per library. Study-level results: TRB CDR3s were more hydrophobic in CXCR3-positive than in CXCR3-negative naive cells. Similar levels of surface CD5 were seen between naive subsets; TCR strength was inferred from TRB CDR3 properties.

cDNA libraries for TRB were generated by 5' RACE incorporating UMI labels. Reanalyzing the 5' RACE reads, TCRdb keeps one entry per CDR3 protein, without DNA. Its table records under 50,000 distinct CDR3 sequences. Germline assignment: CDR1 SGHRS and CDR2 YFSETQ. This CDR3 has 13 residues. On this clonotype: Its antigen is currently unknown.

The receptor's source is a human donor in good health. Some clones in this sample may be carry-over from other donors' samples. Input material: naive CXCR3- CD8+ T cells from blood. Subset here: CD45RO-CCR7+CD27+CD95- naive CD8+ T cells lacking CXCR3 (TNR3-). The chain recombines TRBV5-1 with TRBJ2-7. CDR3 residues: CASSLAHGYEQYF.